Shown below are 21 T cell receptor beta chains from a single sample sequenced in a study of OX40 agonist ivuxolimab in advanced cancers. Generated by immunoSEQ multiplex PCR, the TCRdb table keeps only in-frame clones and is missing some. The sample lists tens of thousands of clones; roughly 80% were seen once. The specimen was CD4+ or CD8+ T cells sorted from blood, collected in a trial of the OX40 agonist ivuxolimab. The receptor source for this set is an adult with an advanced solid tumor such as melanoma, head and neck, liver or kidney cancer.

The chain employs TRBV4-2 and TRBJ2-3; 10 bases are a match to TRBD2. V was pared by 1 base and J by 5 bases, with 12 bases of the junction left unmatched. The CDR3 length is 18 residues. Germline assignment: CDR1 LGHNA and CDR2 YNFKEQ. CDR3 protein: CASSQAQIAGGVKDTQYF. The CDR3 DNA sequence: TGTGCCAGCAGCCAAGCTCAAATAGCGGGGGGTGTGAAAGATACGCAGTATTTT.

This clone turned up a few times. The CDR3 here is CASSESNQPQHF. CDR3 sequence (DNA): TGTGCCAGCAGTGAATCCAATCAGCCCCAGCATTTT. The chain joins TRBV25-1 to TRBJ1-5; D ambiguous. Trimming removed 1 base at V and 3 bases at J, with 1 base between. CDR3 size: 12 residues. Germline-derived CDR1 and CDR2 are MGHDK and SYGVNS.

This chain uses TRBV11-1 with TRBJ2-2; 8 bases line up with TRBD1. The CDR3 loop spans 15 amino acids. Trimming at V came to 2 bases and at J to 6 bases, leaving 5 bases not matched to a gene. Looked up from germline, CDR1 is SGHAT and CDR2 is FQDESV (reference sequence). CDR3 protein: CASSLSDRAPGELFF. The CDR3 DNA follows: TGTGCCAGCAGCTTATCGGACAGGGCCCCCGGGGAGCTGTTTTTT.

This clone was observed once. The chain is built from TRBV18 and TRBJ2-1, with D tentatively TRBD2 (6 bases). The V end was cut by 4 bases, the J end by 1 base, with 17 bases between. The CDR3 spans 17 residues. The germline CDR1 and CDR2 sequences are KGHSH and LQKENI. For the CDR3, the DNA is TGTGCCAGCTCACTTTTCTCCGGGACTGAGTCCTACAATGAGCAGTTCTTC. Encoded protein: CASSLFSGTESYNEQFF.

This clone has a single count. At one of its ends the junction is not consistent with the germline gene, which may arise from a read error. J is TRBJ2-1 and V is TRBV25-1; a possible D gene is TRBD2 (6 bases). Germline lookup yields CDR1 MGHDK and CDR2 SYGVNS. The CDR3 length is 15 residues. The CDR3 protein is CASGDPGLPDNEQFF. The CDR3 bases are TGTGCCAGCGGTGATCCGGGACTCCCGGACAATGAGCAGTTCTTC. Full variable domain (remainder filled in from reference TRBV25-1 and TRBJ2-1): EADIYQTPRYLVIGTGKKITLECSQTMGHDKMYWYQQDPGMELHLIHYSYGVNSTEKGDLSSESTVSRIRTEHFPLTLESARPSHTSQYLCASGDPGLPDNEQFFGPGTRLTVL.

This clone was detected a few times. The V call is TRBV6-6, the J call TRBJ2-1; D is uncertain. Germline lookup yields CDR1 MNHNY and CDR2 SVGAGI (reference sequence). V gave up 0 bases and J gave up 6 bases, with 12 bases separating them. The CDR3 length is 15 residues. DNA of the CDR3: TGTGCCAGCAGTTACTCGGGGAACTGGGGCAATGAGCAGTTCTTC. Its translation is CASSYSGNWGNEQFF.

The chain carries TRBV7-6 and TRBJ2-1, with D tentatively TRBD2 (6 bases). Germline V CDR1 and CDR2: SGHVS, FNYEAQ. V was shortened by 1 base and J by 6 bases, with 7 bases between the two germline ends. This CDR3 spans 13 amino acids. The CDR3 nucleotides read TGTGCCAGCAGCTTAGGACTAGTCAATGAGCAGTTCTTC. Its protein product is CASSLGLVNEQFF.

The V call is TRBV5-8, the J call TRBJ1-2; 7 positions match TRBD1. This CDR3 is 14 amino acids long. V was pared by 0 bases and J by 4 bases, with 3 bases of the junction left unmatched. Germline V lookup: CDR1 SGHTS, CDR2 YDEGEE. In nucleotides, the CDR3 is TGTGCCAGCAGCTTGGGACAGGGTACCTATGGCTACACCTTC. Its protein is CASSLGQGTYGYTF.

The chain employs TRBV19 and TRBJ1-1, with D hard to call. Trimming pared 5 bases from V and 4 bases from J, leaving 17 bases between. The CDR3 covers 15 residues. Germline lookup yields CDR1 LNHDA and CDR2 SQIVND (reference sequence). The CDR3, as DNA: TGTGCCAGTAGTCGTTCTTTGGTTGGCGGCACTGAAGCTTTCTTT. Its protein product is CASSRSLVGGTEAFF.

This clone was counted a few times. The chain links TRBV28 to TRBJ1-2; TRBD1 might be the D (6 bases). Trimming shortened V by 7 bases and J by 2 bases, and 14 bases separated the two germline ends. Germline V CDR1 and CDR2: MDHEN, SYDVKM. CDR3 length equals 14 residues. As DNA, the CDR3 is TGTGCCAGCACCCGAAGGGGGAGGAACTATGGCTACACCTTC. It encodes CASTRRGRNYGYTF.

This chain uses TRBV4-2 with TRBJ1-4; 7 positions agree with TRBD1. The CDR3 spans 15 residues. Germline V lookup: CDR1 LGHNA, CDR2 YNFKEQ. Germline trimming cut 2 bases from V and 7 bases from J; bases unmatched to any gene: 7. The CDR3 loop reads CASSQPQGVGEKLFF. In nucleotides, the CDR3 is TGTGCCAGCAGCCAACCCCAGGGGGTGGGTGAAAAACTGTTTTTT.

V usage is TRBV4-3 and J usage is TRBJ2-1; D is ambiguous. With 0 bases removed from V and 9 bases from J, the gap between germline ends came to 12 bases. From germline, CDR1 is LGHNA and CDR2 YSLEER. The CDR3 spans 14 residues. The CDR3 bases are TGCGCCAGCAGCCAAGATTTACCCGTAGGTGAGCAGTTCTTC. It encodes CASSQDLPVGEQFF.

The J gene is TRBJ1-2, the V gene TRBV9; TRBD1 matches 8 bases. CDR1 and CDR2 from the germline V gene are SGDLS and YYNGEE. The CDR3 spans 14 residues. V lost 0 bases to trimming and J lost 8 bases; unmatched junction nucleotides: 6. This CDR3 reads CASSVVQGEGGYTF. In DNA, the CDR3 is TGTGCCAGCAGCGTAGTACAGGGGGAAGGGGGCTACACCTTC. The complete variable domain, with remaining parts taken from reference TRBV9 and TRBJ1-2, reads DSGVTQTPKHLITATGQRVTLRCSPRSGDLSVYWYQQSLDQGLQFLIQYYNGEERAKGNILERFSAQQFPDLHSELNLSSLELGDSALYFCASSVVQGEGGYTFGSGTRLTVV.

The rearrangement uses TRBV18 and TRBJ2-3; D remains ambiguous. This CDR3 comprises 14 residues. Germline V CDR1 and CDR2: KGHSH, LQKENI. Deletions cut 3 bases from V and 3 bases from J, with 10 bases between. This CDR3 is CASSPPGQTDTQYF. The CDR3 region has the DNA TGTGCCAGCTCACCCCCCGGGCAGACAGATACGCAGTATTTT.

The chain couples TRBV19 to TRBJ2-7, with TRBD2 identical over 10 bases. This CDR3 contains 14 residues. V lost 5 bases, J lost 2 bases, and 3 bases stayed unmatched. Germline V gene sequence: CDR1 LNHDA, CDR2 SQIVND (reference sequence). The CDR3 sequence: CASSLAGETYEQYF. DNA of the CDR3: TGTGCCAGTAGTCTAGCGGGGGAAACCTACGAGCAGTACTTC.

This chain uses TRBV5-4 with TRBJ1-2; a weak D match, TRBD1 (6 bases). The CDR3 has 11 amino acids. V was cut by 3 bases and J by 7 bases, with 7 bases left in between. Germline assignment: CDR1 SGHNT and CDR2 YYREEE (reference sequence). CDR3 in DNA: TGTGCCAGCAGCTCAGGGGTTGGCTACACCTTC. Its protein product is CASSSGVGYTF.

This clone was counted once. The chain carries TRBV15 and TRBJ2-3; no definite D call. The germline CDR1 and CDR2 sequences are LNHNV and YYDKDF (reference sequence). This CDR3 contains 17 residues. The germline V and J ends were trimmed by 5 bases and 0 bases, with 18 bases remaining between them. DNA for the CDR3: TGTGCCACCAGCGATCCTGCCTACGGGCCTAGCACAGATACGCAGTATTTT. Its protein product is CATSDPAYGPSTDTQYF.

In its sample, this clone was seen a few times. V usage is TRBV7-9 and J usage is TRBJ2-2; the D is unclear. Trimming removed 1 base at V and 5 bases at J, with 11 bases between. This CDR3 comprises 15 residues. CDR1 SEHNR and CDR2 FQNEAQ come from the germline V gene (reference sequence). The CDR3 spells CASSLERTGTGELFF. DNA of the CDR3: TGTGCCAGCAGCTTAGAAAGAACTGGGACCGGGGAGCTGTTTTTT.

This clone was observed once. J is TRBJ1-1 and V is TRBV19; 8 bases fit TRBD1. The CDR3 has 14 residues. In germline, CDR1 is LNHDA, CDR2 SQIVND (reference sequence). V dropped 4 bases and J dropped 4; count of bases not matched to a gene: 5. In DNA form, the CDR3 reads TGTGCCAGTAGTACGGACAGGGTGGCCACTGAAGCTTTCTTT. This gives the protein CASSTDRVATEAFF.

V gene TRBV25-1 combines with J gene TRBJ2-5; D call uncertain. CDR1 MGHDK and CDR2 SYGVNS come from the germline V gene. V shed 5 bases and J shed 4 bases, with 14 bases lying between them. This CDR3 is built from 14 residues. The CDR3 DNA sequence: TGTGCCAGCAGTTGGGCATCCAACTCAGAGACCCAGTACTTC. Protein sequence: CASSWASNSETQYF.

V and J are TRBV18 and TRBJ2-1; 7 nucleotides align to TRBD1. CDR3 length equals 12 residues. The J segment lost 7 bases and the V segment lost 5 bases, leaving 2 bases of the junction unmatched. Germline assignment: CDR1 KGHSH and CDR2 LQKENI. CDR3 coding DNA: TGTGCCAGCTCAAACAGGGGTAATGAGCAGTTCTTC. Its translation: CASSNRGNEQFF. The whole variable domain, remainder taken from reference TRBV18 and TRBJ2-1, is NAGVMQNPRHLVRRRGQEARLRCSPMKGHSHVYWYRQLPEEGLKFMVYLQKENIIDESGMPKERFSAEFPKEGPSILRIQQVVRGDSAAYFCASSNRGNEQFFGPGTRLTVL.